The clone carrying this T cell receptor beta chain was counted between two and nine times. Its matching antigen is unknown. The CDR3 has 16 residues. The ends were cut back, 1 base at V and 2 bases at J, with 12 bases in the middle. CDR1 is SGHTA and CDR2 is FQGNSA in the germline V gene. The TCR alpha and TCR beta cDNA libraries, bearing sample barcodes and UMIs, were generated by 5'RACE using constant-segment primers. TCRdb processed the 5' RACE reads anew with MiXCR; each CDR3 protein has one entry. Of 190,000 or so distinct CDR3 sequences in the sample, about a fifth are singletons; the top ten hold 20% to 25%. The record originates from a study of T-cell memory formation after mild COVID-19. Study at large: Each donor largely had its own TCR clusters. General study points: Contracting CD4+ clones were located mainly in CM and EM, and CD8+ clones in EMRA. Contracting clones from day 15 to 85 had balanced CD4/CD8; later expanders favoured CD4+.

The sample comprised PBMCs or a T cell subset sorted from them (not recorded which). This TCR was recovered from an adult woman who had mild COVID-19 (a few samples of this study predate the infection). Cell type and time point are not known. The chain uses TRBV7-2 and TRBJ2-1; maybe TRBD1 (7 bases). This chain's CDR3 is CASSLEGRGAYNEQFF. For the CDR3, the DNA is TGTGCCAGCAGCTTAGAGGGCAGGGGGGCCTACAATGAGCAGTTCTTC.